This T cell receptor beta chain originates from a study of blood T cell repertoires in COVID-19. Across the whole study: Sources were T cells, B-cell-depleted T cells, or PBMCs; the material itself was cDNA or gDNA.

The length of the CDR3 is 14 residues. Germline loops: CDR1 SEHNR, CDR2 FQNEAQ (reference sequence). Trimming removed 5 bases from V and 5 bases from J, with 14 bases in between. The repertoire was sequenced with immunoSEQ multiplex PCR; TCRdb's copy has only in-frame clones and lacks some. The sample has more than 250,000 clones; around nine tenths are singletons. The chain employs TRBV7-9 and TRBJ2-3; no firm D call. Material: PBMCs or T cells enriched from blood (not recorded which). The receptor's source is a woman between 35 and 50 years old who had recovered from COVID-19. As DNA, the CDR3 is TGTGCCAGCAGCGCACAAACCTCGCAAGATACGCAGTATTTT. Protein: CASSAQTSQDTQYF.